This T cell receptor (beta chain) was profiled in a study of graft-versus-host responses after intestinal transplantation. About the study: Every recipient had anti-thymocyte globulin induction and three to four years of tacrolimus plus steroids.

On this clone: Its antigen is unidentified.

Clones were sequenced by immunoSEQ multiplex PCR, and TCRdb holds only the in-frame ones, with some missing. The sample lists roughly 93,000 clones; 80% to 95% were seen once. Study-level results: GvH clones turned up in recipient marrow; some had shown up first in ileum or blood.

Source: unstimulated CD8+ T cells sorted from spleen or lymph node cells, taken before transplant. The sequence derives from a human donor who was the organ donor for an intestinal transplant.

DNA for the CDR3: TGTGCCAGCAGTTACAACGGGGGGGGATACACAGATACGCAGTATTTT. Protein: CASSYNGGGYTDTQYF. This sequence joins TRBV6-5 and TRBJ2-3, with 8 bases that match TRBD2. Germline loops: CDR1 MNHEY, CDR2 SVGAGI. V lost 2 bases, J lost 2 bases, and 6 bases stayed unmatched. The CDR3 runs 16 residues.